Each of the 13 T cell receptor beta chains below was sequenced from the same sample in a study of blood T cells in healthy people across ages. Through a sample-barcoded 5' primer and a J-beta primer mix, a second PCR was run for roughly 6 to 12 cycles. MiXCR, run by TCRdb on the 5' RACE reads, gives a single entry per CDR3 protein. The table includes around 1,000,000 distinct CDR3 sequences, around 27% detected once. This sample was also put to use in a study of T cells of mothers and their children.

The sample was blood. The source of these receptors is a girl aged 2 to 9 in good health.

This chain links TRBV24-1 with TRBJ2-5; D is possibly TRBD2 (6 bases). The CDR3 consists of 12 residues. Between the trimmed V and J ends, which lost 7 bases and 8 bases, there was a span of 13 bases. The germline CDR1 and CDR2 sequences are KGHDR and SFDVKD. The CDR3 DNA sequence: TGTGCCACCAGGGGGGACTCAACTACCCAGTACTTC. Its protein is CATRGDSTTQYF.

This clonotype was seen a single time. This sequence joins TRBV12-3 or TRBV12-4 and TRBJ2-2; 13 bases are a match to TRBD2. V gave up 4 bases and J gave up 5 bases; unmatched junction bases: 22. The length of the CDR3 is 22 residues. CDR3 in DNA: TGTGCCAGCAGTTCCCGACAGGGCTTAGGACTAGCGGGAGACGGGGGGACCGGGGAGCTGTTTTTT. Translated, it gives CASSSRQGLGLAGDGGTGELFF.

This clonotype came up a few times. The chain joins TRBV13 to TRBJ2-5; 10 nucleotides align to TRBD1. The germline CDR1 and CDR2 sequences are PRHDT and FYEKMQ (reference sequence). There are 16 residues in the CDR3. Trimming took 5 bases from V and 5 from J; bases not matched to a gene: 11. Here the CDR3 reads CASSRQTGGLSETQYF. The CDR3 DNA is TGTGCCAGCAGCCGCCAGACAGGGGGCTTGAGTGAGACCCAGTACTTC.

The rearrangement uses TRBV15 and TRBJ1-5; 7 bases fit TRBD1. The junction had 3 bases not matched to a gene; V was cut back by 0 bases and J by 4 bases. CDR3 length equals 15 residues. Germline CDR1 and CDR2: LNHNV and YYDKDF (reference sequence). The CDR3 DNA reads TGTGCCACCAGCAGAGAGGGACAGCAAAATCAGCCCCAGCATTTT. As protein: CATSREGQQNQPQHF.

The sample holds many counts of this clonotype. V usage is TRBV6-2 or TRBV6-3 and J usage is TRBJ2-7; the D gene is possibly TRBD2 (5 bases). CDR3 length equals 12 residues. Per the germline V gene, CDR1 is MNHEY and CDR2 is SVGEGT. V dropped 8 bases and J dropped 4 bases, with 12 bases sitting between them. CDR3 DNA: TGTGCCAGCTCTCGAGGGAGATACGAGCAGTACTTC. As protein: CASSRGRYEQYF.

This clonotype was recorded a few times. The V and J genes are TRBV29-1 and TRBJ2-5, with D perhaps assigned TRBD1 or TRBD2 (5 bases each). With the DNA end fitting TRBJ2-1 better, the J assignment may be wrong. Germline CDR1 reads SQVTM; CDR2 reads ANQGSEA. This CDR3 has 12 amino acids. The DNA for the CDR3 is TGCAGCGCCGTTTTAGAGGGGCTTGAGCAGTTCTTC. This encodes CSAVLEGLEQFF.

Comment on this clonotype: At one boundary the junction diverges from the germline segment, which might be a read error. The V gene is TRBV5-4, the J gene TRBJ2-2, with D possibly TRBD2 on 6 matching bases. Germline V lookup: CDR1 SGHNT, CDR2 YYREEE (reference sequence). CDR3 length: 13 amino acids. The chain's CDR3 is CASSLWVPGGLFF. The CDR3 DNA sequence: TGTGCCAGCAGCTTGTGGGTTCCCGGGGGGCTGTTTTTT.

The V gene is TRBV19, the J gene TRBJ1-3; D gene ambiguous. Trimming left V 3 bases short and J 0 bases short, with 9 bases between. CDR1 is LNHDA and CDR2 is SQIVND in the germline V gene (reference sequence). This CDR3 region has 15 residues. CDR3 DNA: TGTGCCAGTAGTATGAATGGGCTCTCTGGAAACACCATATATTTT. It specifies CASSMNGLSGNTIYF.

The rearrangement joins TRBV28 to TRBJ2-7; D unclear. The CDR3 covers 11 residues. In germline, CDR1 is MDHEN, CDR2 SYDVKM. V was trimmed by 11 bases and J by 6 bases, leaving 14 bases between them. The CDR3 sequence: CAVKEFSEQYF. CDR3 DNA: TGTGCCGTAAAGGAGTTTTCCGAGCAGTACTTC. The whole variable domain, remainder taken from reference TRBV28 and TRBJ2-7, is DVKVTQSSRYLVKRTGEKVFLECVQDMDHENMFWYRQDPGLGLRLIYFSYDVKMKEKGDIPEGYSVSREKKERFSLILESASTNQTSMYLCAVKEFSEQYFGPGTRLTVT.

The chain is built from TRBV20-1 and TRBJ2-5, with 11 bases aligning to TRBD2. The J call is in doubt because the DNA end fits TRBJ2-1 better. CDR3 length: 16 residues. CDR1 is DFQATT and CDR2 is SNEGSKA in the germline V gene (reference sequence). DNA of the CDR3: TGCAGTGCTAGAGATATACTAGCGGGAGTAGACAATGAGCAGTTCTTC. It is translated as CSARDILAGVDNEQFF.

This chain joins TRBV18 and TRBJ2-1; 8 bases map to TRBD2. The CDR3 is made up of 15 amino acids. Germline V gene data show CDR1 as KGHSH and CDR2 as LQKENI. The ends lost 2 bases at V and 8 bases at J; junction bases unmatched: 8. This chain's CDR3 is CASSPFGRAGDEQFF. CDR3 DNA sequence: TGTGCCAGCTCACCATTCGGGAGGGCCGGGGATGAGCAGTTCTTC.

Only one count was recorded for this clonotype. The CDR3 sequence: CASSDLKSGGNTIYF. The CDR3 nucleotides are TGTGCCAGCAGTGATCTAAAGTCGGGTGGAAACACCATATATTTT. V gene TRBV6-6 combines with J gene TRBJ1-3, with D unclear. Germline assignment: CDR1 MNHNY and CDR2 SVGAGI (reference sequence). V gave up 5 bases and J gave up 3 bases, with 14 bases separating them. The CDR3 runs to 15 residues.

The J gene is TRBJ1-1, the V gene TRBV7-9; 7 bases match TRBD1. The CDR3 is made up of 14 amino acids. Germline V gives CDR1 SEHNR, CDR2 FQNEAQ (reference sequence). Trimming removed 5 bases from V and 4 bases from J; junction bases left unmatched: 7. The CDR3 DNA reads as TGTGCCAGCAGCCCGCGGGACAGTTTCACTGAAGCTTTCTTT. Amino acid sequence: CASSPRDSFTEAFF.